What follows are 15 T cell receptor beta chains derived from one specimen sequenced in a study of tumor-infiltrating lymphocytes in primary liver carcinoma. A constant-region primer primed TCR beta cDNA synthesis from about 550 ng of total RNA. Slightly modified ARM-PCR, run as three nested multiplex PCR rounds, produced the TCR beta libraries. With TRBV1-TRBV30 forward primers and a C-beta reverse primer, the first two PCR rounds were run for about 10 cycles each. MiXCR, run by TCRdb on the multiplex PCR reads, gives a single entry per CDR3 protein. The table records 90,000 to 150,000 distinct CDR3 sequences, less than 75% of them present only once. The study co-extracted DNA and RNA from 20-30 mg of unsorted bulk tissue. Material for sequencing was tumor-adjacent normal liver tissue. These receptor sequences come from a woman aged 60-75 years with primary liver carcinoma and hepatitis B virus infection.

This clonotype was counted at least ten times. V gene TRBV4-1 combines with J gene TRBJ2-7; TRBD1 agrees at 8 bases. The CDR3 length is 18 residues. Looked up from germline, CDR1 is MGHRA and CDR2 is YSYEKL. V lost 1 base to trimming and J lost 6 bases; unmatched junction nucleotides: 17. DNA of the CDR3: TGCGCCAGCAGCCAAGCGGCCAGGGGGCCAGTAGGTGAACGCGAGCAGTACTTC. Amino acids: CASSQAARGPVGEREQYF.

This clonotype was found once. One junction end does not reproduce the germline sequence, and a read error may be involved. The V gene is TRBV7-8, the J gene TRBJ2-5; D might be TRBD1 or TRBD2, each matching 5 bases. This CDR3 has 15 residues. The germline gives CDR1 SGHVS, CDR2 FQNEAQ. CDR3: CVSNPRDGPTSAQYF. CDR3 nucleotide sequence: TGTGTCAGCAACCCTCGGGACGGACCGACTTCGGCCCAGTACTTC.

V and J are TRBV30 and TRBJ1-1, with no clear D. The V and J ends lost 8 bases and 13 bases respectively, with 20 bases between them. The germline V gene has CDR1 GTSNPN and CDR2 SVGIG (reference sequence). There are 11 residues in the CDR3. For the CDR3, the DNA is TGTGCCAGATCCGACGTAACACGGTGTTTCTTT. This translates into CARSDVTRCFF. The whole variable domain, filled in from reference TRBV30 and TRBJ1-1, reads SQTIHQWPATLVQPVGSPLSLECTVEGTSNPNLYWYRQAAGRGLQLLFYSVGIGQISSEVPQNLSASRPQDRQFILSSKKLLLSDSGFYLCARSDVTRCFFGQGTRLTVV.

A note on this clonotype: A single base separates this from a much larger clone, so it may be a read error. The rearrangement joins TRBV7-9 to TRBJ1-1; D perhaps matches TRBD1 (5 bases). Germline loops: CDR1 SEHNR, CDR2 FQNEAQ (reference sequence). The CDR3 extends over 13 amino acids. CDR3 loop: CATSQTRATEAFF. The CDR3 nucleotides read TGTGCCACCAGCCAAACCAGGGCAACTGAAGCTTTCTTT.

About this clonotype: The junction shows a germline mismatch at one end, possibly a read error. This chain uses TRBV11-2 with TRBJ1-1, with D tentatively TRBD1 (6 bases). The germline V gene encodes CDR1 SGHAT and CDR2 FQNNGV. CDR3 size: 14 residues. The CDR3 protein is CASISRGRNSETFF. The CDR3 DNA reads as TGTGCCAGCATCTCCAGGGGAAGGAACTCTGAAACTTTCTTT.

The chain joins TRBV7-9 to TRBJ2-5, with no clear D. CDR1 is SEHNR and CDR2 is FQNEAQ in the germline V gene (reference sequence). The V end was cut by 5 bases, the J end by 5 bases, with 18 bases between. The CDR3 runs 15 residues. The CDR3 nucleotides read TGTGCCAGCAGCGAACAAGGGATATCGCGGGAGACCCAGTACTTC. Protein sequence: CASSEQGISRETQYF.

This sequence joins TRBV5-6 and TRBJ2-7; TRBD2 aligns across 9 bases. Germline trimming cut 8 bases from V and 6 bases from J; bases unmatched to any gene: 15. The CDR3 has 15 amino acids. The germline V gene has CDR1 SGHDT and CDR2 YYEEEE. This CDR3 is CASILLGGRASEQYF. The CDR3, as DNA: TGTGCCAGTATCTTGCTGGGCGGGAGGGCCTCCGAGCAGTACTTC.

Note on this clonotype: Since a much larger clone is just one base distant, this may be a read error. The gene calls are TRBV28 and TRBJ2-2; 7 nucleotides match TRBD2. Germline V lookup: CDR1 MDHEN, CDR2 SYDVKM. With V trimmed by 8 bases and J by 3 bases, 9 bases remained unmatched. The CDR3 contains 15 residues. CDR3 in DNA: TGTGCCAGCTGCCCGGGGGGAGGGTACACCGGGGAGCTGTTTTTT. Amino acid sequence: CASCPGGGYTGELFF.

Concerning this clonotype itself: A much larger clone sits a single nucleotide away, making a read error possible. V usage is TRBV5-4 and J usage is TRBJ2-1, with D possibly called TRBD1 or TRBD2 (6 bases each). Germline-derived CDR1 and CDR2 are SGHNT and YYREEE (reference sequence). The CDR3 contains 12 residues. CDR3 DNA sequence: TGTGCCAGCACCCTAGGGGGGAATGTGCAGTTCTTC. This translates into CASTLGGNVQFF. Together with reference TRBV5-4 and TRBJ2-1, the CDR3 gives the full variable domain: ETGVTQSPTHLIKTRGQQVTLRCSSQSGHNTVSWYQQALGQGPQFIFQYYREEENGRGNFPPRFSGLQFPNYSSELNVNALELDDSALYLCASTLGGNVQFFGPGTRLTVL.

As for this clonotype: Compared with germline, one end of the junction differs, possibly owing to a read error. This chain uses TRBV7-6 with TRBJ2-1; D is unresolved. The CDR3 is 12 amino acids. CDR1 SGHVS and CDR2 FNYEAQ come from the germline V gene. CDR3 nucleotide sequence: TGTGCCAACAGCACGACCTACAATGAGCAGTTCTTC. This gives the protein CANSTTYNEQFF.

The gene calls are TRBV28 and TRBJ2-2; either TRBD1 or TRBD2 may fit D (5 bases each). Germline V CDR1 and CDR2: MDHEN, SYDVKM. This CDR3 is built from 15 residues. Trimming cost V 7 bases and J 1 base, with 13 bases left between them. The CDR3 DNA is TGTGCCAGCACCACGGGACGGAGGAACACCGGGGAGCTGTTTTTT. Amino acids: CASTTGRRNTGELFF.

In the case of this clonotype: Sequence at one end of the junction differs from germline and may be a read error. The CDR3 DNA sequence: TGTACCAGCAGTTTCCTAAGCGGGAGGGCCTACGAGCAGTACTTC. The encoded protein is CTSSFLSGRAYEQYF. The chain has TRBV28 and TRBJ2-7, with 10 bases matching TRBD2. The germline gives CDR1 MDHEN, CDR2 SYDVKM. This CDR3 is built from 15 residues.

Concerning this clonotype itself: Its ends do not fully match the called genes, so a read error is possible. The V and J genes are TRBV24-1 and TRBJ2-1; 14 positions match TRBD2. The CDR3 has 17 residues. Germline CDR1 KGHDR, CDR2 SFDVKD. The CDR3 loop is CVTSDPGTSGSYPEQFF. DNA of the CDR3: TGTGTCACCAGTGATCCCGGGACTAGCGGGAGTTACCCTGAGCAGTTCTTC.

Of note for this clonotype: One end of the junction is discordant with germline, which a read error may explain. The chain combines TRBV11-2 with TRBJ2-7; the D gene is possibly TRBD2 (5 bases). This CDR3 is 11 amino acids long. In germline, CDR1 is SGHAT, CDR2 FQNNGV. The CDR3 DNA sequence: TGTGCCAGCAGCTCCGCTAGCTCCCTGGAGTTC. Translating it yields CASSSASSLEF.

The table lists this clonotype with many counts. This sequence joins TRBV12-3 or TRBV12-4 and TRBJ2-7, with 9 positions matching TRBD1. The ends lost 6 bases at V and 2 bases at J; junction bases unmatched: 8. CDR3 length: 15 amino acids. Here the CDR3 reads CASSPRGTGTYEQYF. The CDR3 DNA reads TGTGCCAGCAGCCCTAGGGGGACAGGGACCTACGAGCAGTACTTC.